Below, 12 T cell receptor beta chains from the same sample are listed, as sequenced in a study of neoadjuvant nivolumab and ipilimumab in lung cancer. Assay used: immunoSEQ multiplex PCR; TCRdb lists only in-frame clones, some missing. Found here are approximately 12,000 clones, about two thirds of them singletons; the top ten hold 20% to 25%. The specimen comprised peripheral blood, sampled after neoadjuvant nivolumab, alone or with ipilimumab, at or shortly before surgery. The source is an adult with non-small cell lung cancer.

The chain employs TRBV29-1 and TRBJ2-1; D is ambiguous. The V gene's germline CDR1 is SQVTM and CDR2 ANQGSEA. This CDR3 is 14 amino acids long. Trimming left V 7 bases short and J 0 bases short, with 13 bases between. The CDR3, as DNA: TGCAGCGCCCATGGACCGAGCTCCTACAATGAGCAGTTCTTC. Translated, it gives CSAHGPSSYNEQFF.

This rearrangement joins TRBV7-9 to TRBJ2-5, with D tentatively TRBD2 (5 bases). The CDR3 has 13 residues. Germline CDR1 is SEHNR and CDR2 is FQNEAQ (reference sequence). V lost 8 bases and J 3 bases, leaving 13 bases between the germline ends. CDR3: CASHAPGKETQYF. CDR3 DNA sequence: TGTGCCAGCCACGCTCCCGGGAAAGAGACCCAGTACTTC.

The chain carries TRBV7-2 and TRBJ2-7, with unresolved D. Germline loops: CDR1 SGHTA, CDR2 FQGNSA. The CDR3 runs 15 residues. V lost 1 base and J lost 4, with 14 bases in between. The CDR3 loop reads CASSLGALSEYEQYF. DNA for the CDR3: TGTGCCAGCAGCTTAGGGGCCTTGAGCGAGTACGAGCAGTACTTC.

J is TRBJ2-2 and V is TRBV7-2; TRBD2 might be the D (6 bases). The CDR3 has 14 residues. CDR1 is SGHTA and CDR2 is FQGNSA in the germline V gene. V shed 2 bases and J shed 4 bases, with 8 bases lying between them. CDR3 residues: CASSLWEATGELFF. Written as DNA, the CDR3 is TGTGCCAGCAGCTTATGGGAGGCCACCGGGGAGCTGTTTTTT.

CDR3 nucleotides: TGTGCCAGCAGCCCCCCTATCGGGAGACAGGTGACGGCTTTCTTT. Residues: CASSPPIGRQVTAFF. The V call is TRBV7-9, the J call TRBJ1-1; TRBD1 might be the D (6 bases). Germline CDR1 SEHNR, CDR2 FQNEAQ (reference sequence). Trimming took 5 bases from V and 11 from J, leaving 24 bases between them. This CDR3 contains 15 residues.

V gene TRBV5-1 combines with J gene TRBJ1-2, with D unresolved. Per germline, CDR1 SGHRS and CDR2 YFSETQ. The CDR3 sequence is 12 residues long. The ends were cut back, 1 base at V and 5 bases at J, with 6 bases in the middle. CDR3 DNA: TGCGCCAGCAGCTTGACGGAGTATGGCTACACCTTC. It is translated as CASSLTEYGYTF.

The CDR3 spells CASSPKPWDDQTYEQYF. CDR3 nucleotides: TGTGCCAGCAGCCCAAAGCCATGGGATGATCAAACCTACGAGCAGTACTTC. The chain couples TRBV7-9 to TRBJ2-7; D unresolved. Trimming stripped 5 bases from V and 2 bases from J, with 22 bases between. CDR1 and CDR2 (germline): SEHNR, FQNEAQ (reference sequence). The CDR3 runs 17 residues.

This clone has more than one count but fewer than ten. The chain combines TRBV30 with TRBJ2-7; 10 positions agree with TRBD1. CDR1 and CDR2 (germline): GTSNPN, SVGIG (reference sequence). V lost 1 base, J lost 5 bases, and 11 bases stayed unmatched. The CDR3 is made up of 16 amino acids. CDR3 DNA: TGTGCCTGGAGTGCCAACCCGGGACAGGGGATGGACGAGCAGTACTTC. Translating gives CAWSANPGQGMDEQYF.

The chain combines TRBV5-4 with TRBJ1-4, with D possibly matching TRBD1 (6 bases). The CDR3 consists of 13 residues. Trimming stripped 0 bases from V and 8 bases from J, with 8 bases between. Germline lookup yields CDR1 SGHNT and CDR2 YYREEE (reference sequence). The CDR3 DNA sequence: TGTGCCAGCAGCTTGGCCGGGGGCGAAAAACTGTTTTTT. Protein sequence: CASSLAGGEKLFF.

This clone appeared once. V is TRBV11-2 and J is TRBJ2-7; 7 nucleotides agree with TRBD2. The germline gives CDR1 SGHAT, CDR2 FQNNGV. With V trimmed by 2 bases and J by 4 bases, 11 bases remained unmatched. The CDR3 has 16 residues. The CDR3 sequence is CASSLSSGNPLYEQYF. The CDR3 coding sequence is TGTGCCAGCAGCTTATCGAGCGGGAACCCCTTATACGAGCAGTACTTC.

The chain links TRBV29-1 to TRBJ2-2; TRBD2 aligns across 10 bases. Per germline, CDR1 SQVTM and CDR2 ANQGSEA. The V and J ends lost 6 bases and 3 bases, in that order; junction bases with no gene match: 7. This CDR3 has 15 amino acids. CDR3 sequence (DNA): TGCAGCGTCCAGGCTAGCGGGAGCTACACCGGGGAGCTGTTTTTT. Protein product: CSVQASGSYTGELFF.

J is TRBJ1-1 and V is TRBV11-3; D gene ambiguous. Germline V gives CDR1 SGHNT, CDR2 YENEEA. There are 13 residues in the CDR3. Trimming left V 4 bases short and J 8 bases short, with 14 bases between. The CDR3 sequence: CASSSPRASEAFF. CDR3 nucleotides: TGTGCCAGCAGCTCTCCCCGGGCTTCGGAAGCTTTCTTT.